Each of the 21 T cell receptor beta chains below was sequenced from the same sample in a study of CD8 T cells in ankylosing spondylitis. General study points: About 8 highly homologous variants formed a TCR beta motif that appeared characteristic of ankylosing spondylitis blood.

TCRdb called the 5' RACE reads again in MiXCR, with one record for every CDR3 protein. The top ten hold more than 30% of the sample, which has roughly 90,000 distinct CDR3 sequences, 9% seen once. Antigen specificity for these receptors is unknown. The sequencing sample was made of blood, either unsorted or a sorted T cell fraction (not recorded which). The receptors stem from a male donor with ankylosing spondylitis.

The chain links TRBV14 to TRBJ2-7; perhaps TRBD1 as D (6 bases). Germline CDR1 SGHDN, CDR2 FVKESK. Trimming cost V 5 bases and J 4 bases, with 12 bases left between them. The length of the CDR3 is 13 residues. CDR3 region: CASSEIQGYEQYF. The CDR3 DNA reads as TGTGCCAGCAGCGAAATTCAGGGGTACGAGCAGTACTTC.

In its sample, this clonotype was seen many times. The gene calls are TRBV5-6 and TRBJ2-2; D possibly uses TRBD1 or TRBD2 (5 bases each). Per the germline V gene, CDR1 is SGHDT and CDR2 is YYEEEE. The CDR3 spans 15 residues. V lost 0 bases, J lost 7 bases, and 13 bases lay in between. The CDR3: CASSLVVGAVGELFF. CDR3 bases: TGTGCCAGCAGCTTGGTCGTCGGGGCGGTCGGGGAGCTGTTTTTT.

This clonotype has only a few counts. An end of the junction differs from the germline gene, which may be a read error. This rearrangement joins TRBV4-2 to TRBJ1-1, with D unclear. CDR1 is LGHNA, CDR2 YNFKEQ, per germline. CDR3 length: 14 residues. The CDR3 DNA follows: TGTGCCAGCACCCAACCCTACATGAACACTGAAGCTTTCTTT. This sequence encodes CASTQPYMNTEAFF.

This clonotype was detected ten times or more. The CDR3 loop is CASSLGLSVYEQYF. The CDR3 DNA reads TGTGCCAGCAGTTTGGGTTTATCGGTTTACGAGCAGTACTTC. This chain joins TRBV27 and TRBJ2-7; no firm D call. CDR1 and CDR2 from the germline V gene are MNHEY and SMNVEV (reference sequence). The CDR3 runs to 14 residues. The V end lost 3 bases, the J end lost 4 bases, and 13 bases lay between the germline ends.

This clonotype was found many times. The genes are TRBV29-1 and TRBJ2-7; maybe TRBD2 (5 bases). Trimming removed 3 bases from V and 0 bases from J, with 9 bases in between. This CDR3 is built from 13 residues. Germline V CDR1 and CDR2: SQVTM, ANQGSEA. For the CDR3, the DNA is TGCAGCGTTGAGGAGGCCCTCTCCTACGAGCAGTACTTC. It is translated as CSVEEALSYEQYF.

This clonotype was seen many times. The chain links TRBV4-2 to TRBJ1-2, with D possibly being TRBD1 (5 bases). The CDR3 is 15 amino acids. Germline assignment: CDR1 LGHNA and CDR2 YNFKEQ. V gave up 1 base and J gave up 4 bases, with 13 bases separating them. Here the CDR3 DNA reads TGTGCCAGCAGCCAAGTGGCCCAGGGCCCCTATGGCTACACCTTC. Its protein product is CASSQVAQGPYGYTF.

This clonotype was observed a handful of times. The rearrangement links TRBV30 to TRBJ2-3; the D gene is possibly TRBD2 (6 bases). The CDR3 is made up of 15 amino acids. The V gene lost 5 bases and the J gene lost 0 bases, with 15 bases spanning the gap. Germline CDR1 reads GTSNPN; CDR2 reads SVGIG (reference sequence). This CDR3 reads CAWGFGGGSTDTQYF. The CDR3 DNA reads TGTGCCTGGGGCTTTGGGGGAGGAAGCACAGATACGCAGTATTTT.

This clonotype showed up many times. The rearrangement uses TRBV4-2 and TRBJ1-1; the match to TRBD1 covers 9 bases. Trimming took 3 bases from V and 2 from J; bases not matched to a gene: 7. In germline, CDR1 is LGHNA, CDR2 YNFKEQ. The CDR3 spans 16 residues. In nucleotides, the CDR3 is TGTGCCAGCAGCCACACCACAGGGGGCGCAAACACTGAAGCTTTCTTT. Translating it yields CASSHTTGGANTEAFF.

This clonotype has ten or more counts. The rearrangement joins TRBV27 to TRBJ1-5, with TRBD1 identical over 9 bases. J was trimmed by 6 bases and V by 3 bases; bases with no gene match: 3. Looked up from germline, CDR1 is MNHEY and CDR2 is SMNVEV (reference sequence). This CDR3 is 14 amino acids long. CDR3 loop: CASSFIQGAQPQHF. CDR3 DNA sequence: TGTGCCAGCAGTTTTATACAGGGGGCTCAGCCCCAGCATTTT.

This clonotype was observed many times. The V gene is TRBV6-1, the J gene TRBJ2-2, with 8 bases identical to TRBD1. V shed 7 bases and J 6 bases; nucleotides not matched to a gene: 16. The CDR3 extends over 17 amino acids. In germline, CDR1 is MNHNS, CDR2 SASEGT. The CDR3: CASTITGGPLYSGELFF. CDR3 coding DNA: TGTGCCAGCACCATTACAGGGGGACCCCTTTACTCCGGGGAGCTGTTTTTT.

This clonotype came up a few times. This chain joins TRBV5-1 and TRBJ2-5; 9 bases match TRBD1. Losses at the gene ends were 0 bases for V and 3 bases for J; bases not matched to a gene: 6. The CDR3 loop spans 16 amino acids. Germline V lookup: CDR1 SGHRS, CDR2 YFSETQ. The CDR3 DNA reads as TGCGCCAGCAGCTTGGGCATCACAGGGGGCAAAGAGACCCAGTACTTC. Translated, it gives CASSLGITGGKETQYF.

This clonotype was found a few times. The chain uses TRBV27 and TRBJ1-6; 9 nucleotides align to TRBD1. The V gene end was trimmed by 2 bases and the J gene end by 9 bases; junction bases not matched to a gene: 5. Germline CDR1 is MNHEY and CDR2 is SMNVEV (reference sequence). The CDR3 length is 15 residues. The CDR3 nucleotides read TGTGCCAGCAGTTTAGGACAGGGGATTACTTCACCCCTCCACTTT. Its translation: CASSLGQGITSPLHF.

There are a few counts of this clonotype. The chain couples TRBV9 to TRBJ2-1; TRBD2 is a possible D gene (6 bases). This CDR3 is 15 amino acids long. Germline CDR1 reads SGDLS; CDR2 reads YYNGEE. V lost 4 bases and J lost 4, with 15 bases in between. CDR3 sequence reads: CASSPHGGGYNEQFF. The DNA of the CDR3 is TGTGCCAGCAGCCCCCATGGGGGAGGTTACAATGAGCAGTTCTTC.

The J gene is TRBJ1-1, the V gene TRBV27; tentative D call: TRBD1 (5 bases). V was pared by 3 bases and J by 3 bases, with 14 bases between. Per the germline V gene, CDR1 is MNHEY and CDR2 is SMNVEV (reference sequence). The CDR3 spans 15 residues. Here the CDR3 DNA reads TGTGCCAGCAGTTTCTTGGGGGGTTTCGACACTGAAGCTTTCTTT. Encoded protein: CASSFLGGFDTEAFF.

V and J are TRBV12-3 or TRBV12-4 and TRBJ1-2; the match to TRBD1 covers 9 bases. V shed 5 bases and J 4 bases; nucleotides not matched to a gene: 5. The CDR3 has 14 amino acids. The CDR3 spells CASSPGQGSYGYTF. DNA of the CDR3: TGTGCCAGCAGTCCCGGACAGGGGAGCTATGGCTACACCTTC.

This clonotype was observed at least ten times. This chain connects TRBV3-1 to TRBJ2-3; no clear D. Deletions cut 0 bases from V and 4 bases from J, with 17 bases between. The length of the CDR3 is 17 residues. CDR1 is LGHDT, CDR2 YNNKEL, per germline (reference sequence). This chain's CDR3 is CASSQDSGTLVPDTQYF. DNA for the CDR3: TGTGCCAGCAGCCAAGATTCCGGAACCCTGGTCCCAGATACGCAGTATTTT.

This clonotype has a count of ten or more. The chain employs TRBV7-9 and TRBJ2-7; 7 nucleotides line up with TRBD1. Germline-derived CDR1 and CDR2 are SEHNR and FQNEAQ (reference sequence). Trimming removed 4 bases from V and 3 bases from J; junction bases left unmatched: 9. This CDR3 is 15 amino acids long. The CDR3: CASSSPGTAVYEQYF. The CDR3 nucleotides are TGTGCCAGCAGCTCACCGGGGACAGCAGTCTACGAGCAGTACTTC. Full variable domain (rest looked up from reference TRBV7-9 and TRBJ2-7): DTGVSQNPRHKITKRGQNVTFRCDPISEHNRLYWYRQTLGQGPEFLTYFQNEAQLEKSRLLSDRFSAERPKGSFSTLEIQRTEQGDSAMYLCASSSPGTAVYEQYFGPGTRLTVT.

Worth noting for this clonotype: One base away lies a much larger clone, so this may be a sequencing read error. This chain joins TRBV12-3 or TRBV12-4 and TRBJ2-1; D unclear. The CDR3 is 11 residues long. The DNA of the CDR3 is TGTGCCTGCAGTGTCAACCATGAGCAGTTCTTC. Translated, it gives CACSVNHEQFF.

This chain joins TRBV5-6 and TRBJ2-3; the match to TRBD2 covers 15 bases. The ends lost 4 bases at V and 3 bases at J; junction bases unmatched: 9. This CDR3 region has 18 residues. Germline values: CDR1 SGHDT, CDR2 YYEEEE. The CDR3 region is CASSGTSGRWRGTDTQYF. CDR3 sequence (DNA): TGTGCCAGCAGCGGGACTAGCGGGAGGTGGAGGGGAACAGATACGCAGTATTTT.

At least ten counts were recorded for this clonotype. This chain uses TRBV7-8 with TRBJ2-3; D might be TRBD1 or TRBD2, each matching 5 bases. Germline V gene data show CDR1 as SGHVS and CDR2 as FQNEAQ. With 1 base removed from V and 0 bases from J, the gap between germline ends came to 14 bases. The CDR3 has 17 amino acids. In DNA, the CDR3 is TGTGCCAGCAGCTTAGTGATGTCGGGGCCTAGCACAGATACGCAGTATTTT. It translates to CASSLVMSGPSTDTQYF. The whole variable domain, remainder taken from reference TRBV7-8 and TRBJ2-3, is GAGVSQSPRYKVAKRGQDVALRCDPISGHVSLFWYQQALGQGPEFLTYFQNEAQLDKSGLPSDRFFAERPEGSVSTLKIQRTQQEDSAVYLCASSLVMSGPSTDTQYFGPGTRLTVL.

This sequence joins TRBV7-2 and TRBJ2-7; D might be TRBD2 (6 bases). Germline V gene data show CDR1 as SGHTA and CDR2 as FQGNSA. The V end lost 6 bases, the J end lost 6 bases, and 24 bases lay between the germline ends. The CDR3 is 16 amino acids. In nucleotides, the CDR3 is TGTGCCAGCAGTTCGCCCGACACGCCGGGGGTCTCCGAGCAGTACTTC. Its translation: CASSSPDTPGVSEQYF.